The 6 T cell receptor beta chains in this list originate from one sample, sequenced in a study of tumor and adjacent non-tumor tissue in lung cancer. Three rounds of nested PCR, following a modified ARM-PCR protocol, produced the TCRbeta library. Using its own MiXCR run on the multiplex PCR reads, TCRdb lists one record per CDR3 protein. The profile shows about 75,000 distinct CDR3 sequences, around 70% of them singletons. This sample's RNA came from whole unsorted tissue. This non-tumor lung sample came from over 3 cm beyond the tumor edge. The sample taken for sequencing was distant non-tumor lung tissue. The receptor set was obtained from a woman aged 45-65 years with non-small cell lung cancer.

The rearrangement uses TRBV11-2 and TRBJ2-7, with TRBD1 as a possible D gene (5 bases). The V end was cut by 5 bases, the J end by 3 bases, with 17 bases between. Germline loops: CDR1 SGHAT, CDR2 FQNNGV. CDR3 length equals 15 residues. The chain's CDR3 is CASSLVFRTSYEQYF. CDR3 DNA: TGTGCCAGCAGCCTAGTATTTAGGACAAGCTACGAGCAGTACTTC.

A few counts support this clonotype. The rearrangement uses TRBV7-8 and TRBJ2-1, with 11 bases aligning to TRBD2. Trimming took 1 base from V and 3 from J; bases not matched to a gene: 5. The CDR3 runs 17 residues. Germline-derived CDR1 and CDR2 are SGHVS and FQNEAQ. DNA for the CDR3: TGTGCCAGCAGCTTAGTGGGTGGGACTAGCGGCTACAATGAGCAGTTCTTC. This sequence encodes CASSLVGGTSGYNEQFF.

The V call is TRBV18, the J call TRBJ2-7; D call uncertain. Germline V gene data show CDR1 as KGHSH and CDR2 as LQKENI. This CDR3 comprises 12 residues. Trimming took off 3 bases at V and 2 bases at J, with 5 bases between the two ends. This CDR3 is CASSPTAYEQYF. CDR3 DNA sequence: TGTGCCAGCTCACCTACAGCCTACGAGCAGTACTTC.

Details on this clonotype: A much larger clone sits a single nucleotide away, making a read error possible. The chain recombines TRBV5-4 with TRBJ2-5; TRBD1 matches 7 bases. V shed 4 bases, J shed 5 bases, and the junction held 5 bases outside the gene matches. In germline, CDR1 is SGHNT, CDR2 YYREEE (reference sequence). The CDR3 loop spans 13 amino acids. DNA for the CDR3: TGTGCCAGCAGCAAAGACAGGGATGAGACCCAGTACTTC. Its protein is CASSKDRDETQYF.

This clonotype was seen only a few times. The chain combines TRBV7-8 with TRBJ2-1; 10 bases map to TRBD1. The V gene end was trimmed by 1 base and the J gene end by 2 bases; junction bases not matched to a gene: 2. Germline V gene lookup returns CDR1 SGHVS and CDR2 FQNEAQ. The CDR3 loop spans 16 amino acids. In DNA, the CDR3 is TGTGCCAGCAGCTTAGTGGGACAGGGGACCTACAATGAGCAGTTCTTC. This codes for CASSLVGQGTYNEQFF.

There are many counts of this clonotype. This chain uses TRBV20-1 with TRBJ1-4; maybe TRBD1 (5 bases). The CDR3 loop spans 13 amino acids. Germline V lookup: CDR1 DFQATT, CDR2 SNEGSKA (reference sequence). Trimming stripped 7 bases from V and 7 bases from J, with 16 bases between. DNA for the CDR3: TGCAGTGTCATCAGGGCTGGGGGTGAAAAACTGTTTTTT. It translates to CSVIRAGGEKLFF.